A selection of T cell receptor beta chains follows, all from one sample in a study of blood T cell repertoires in COVID-19. Sequenced by immunoSEQ multiplex PCR; TCRdb stores in-frame clones only, minus some. This table holds hundreds of thousands of clones, about 85% found once. Source material: PBMCs or T cells enriched from blood (not recorded which). These receptors were collected from a woman younger than 45 who had been exposed to COVID-19. The CDR3 runs from the conserved cysteine through the conserved F or W. D genes are given only for firm matches. Size is omitted from some rows. Given values are once, few, many or a class for expanded clones.

CARSHRFGGGKHYEQYF,TGCGCCCGCAGCCATCGCTTCGGGGGGGGGAAACATTACGAGCAGTACTTC,TRBD2,TRBJ2-7,TRBV4-3,NA
CASSSTLPPLTMGGTTDTQYF,TGTGCCAGCAGCTCCACCCTTCCCCCGCTGACTATGGGAGGAACCACAGATACGCAGTATTTT,NA,TRBJ2-3,TRBV13,NA
CASSQGEIYEQYF,TGTGCCAGCAGTCAAGGGGAAATTTACGAGCAGTACTTC,NA,TRBJ2-7,TRBV6-6,NA
CASSEKWSGTDTQYF,TGCGCCAGCAGTGAGAAGTGGAGCGGGACAGATACGCAGTATTTT,NA,TRBJ2-3,TRBV10-2,NA
CASSQQGSGYTF,TGTGCCAGCAGCCAACAGGGGTCTGGCTACACCTTC,NA,TRBJ1-2,TRBV3-1/TRBV3-2,NA
CASMSKGAYEQYF,TGTGCCAGCATGAGCAAGGGGGCGTACGAGCAGTACTTC,TRBD1,TRBJ2-7,TRBV4-2,few
CAISVNQEAGGYTF,TGTGCCATCAGTGTAAACCAGGAGGCCGGTGGCTACACCTTC,NA,TRBJ1-2,TRBV10-3,NA
CAISDSYYGYTF,TGTGCCATCTCGGACAGCTACTATGGCTACACCTTC,NA,TRBJ1-2,TRBV24-1,NA
CASSWGRHPVEAFF,TGTGCCAGCAGCTGGGGCAGACACCCCGTTGAAGCTTTCTTT,NA,TRBJ1-1,TRBV7-9,NA
CAWDSGRGYTQYF,TGTGCCTGGGATAGCGGGAGGGGGTATACGCAGTATTTT,TRBD2,TRBJ2-3,TRBV30,NA
CASRPGQGILNTEAFF,TGTGCCAGCAGACCGGGACAGGGTATTTTGAACACTGAAGCTTTCTTT,TRBD1,TRBJ1-1,TRBV28,NA
CASSEGDNGYTF,TGTGCCAGCAGTGAGGGAGATAATGGCTACACCTTC,NA,TRBJ1-2,TRBV2,NA
CASRIKQGRATEAFF,TGTGCCAGCAGGATAAAACAGGGTAGAGCAACTGAAGCTTTCTTT,NA,TRBJ1-1,TRBV28,many
CASSWGQGTGELFF,TGTGCCAGCAGTTGGGGACAGGGAACCGGGGAGCTGTTTTTT,TRBD1,TRBJ2-2,TRBV27,NA
CASSIMFRGGTEAFF,TGTGCCAGTAGTATTATGTTCCGGGGAGGGACTGAAGCTTTCTTT,NA,TRBJ1-1,TRBV19,NA
CASSPTGPGGLTKNIQYF,TGTGCCAGCAGTCCCACAGGACCGGGGGGTTTAACCAAAAACATTCAGTACTTC,TRBD2,TRBJ2-4,TRBV28,NA
CASSQEASGQGLLGGYTF,TGCGCCAGCAGCCAAGAGGCTTCGGGACAGGGCCTTTTAGGGGGCTACACCTTC,TRBD1,TRBJ1-2,TRBV4-1,NA
CASTSEGRGNEKLFF,TGTGCCAGCACCTCGGAGGGCCGCGGAAATGAAAAACTGTTTTTT,NA,TRBJ1-4,TRBV28,NA
CASSYRGSNQPQHF,TGTGCCAGCAGCTACAGGGGTAGCAATCAGCCCCAGCATTTT,TRBD1,TRBJ1-5,TRBV3-1/TRBV3-2,few
CASSLKTAGYTF,TGTGCCAGCAGTCTAAAGACAGCTGGCTACACCTTC,NA,TRBJ1-2,TRBV28,NA
CATSDASISRDGYTF,TGTGCCACCAGTGATGCCTCCATTTCACGGGATGGCTACACCTTC,NA,TRBJ1-2,TRBV24-1,NA
CASSLPGLADLTFSYNEQFF,TGCGCCAGCAGCTTGCCCGGTCTAGCGGATCTAACCTTCTCCTACAATGAGCAGTTCTTC,TRBD2,TRBJ2-1,TRBV5-1,few
CASSLVGGIGEQYF,TGCGCCAGCAGCTTGGTGGGCGGGATAGGAGAGCAGTACTTC,NA,TRBJ2-7,TRBV5-1,NA
CAWGRDAKNIQYF,TGTGCCTGGGGGCGGGACGCCAAAAACATTCAGTACTTC,NA,TRBJ2-4,TRBV30,NA
CASSPWEGAEQYF,TGTGCCAGCAGCCCCTGGGAGGGCGCCGAGCAGTACTTC,TRBD2,TRBJ2-7,TRBV9,once
CASLRGGFPGNTIYF,TGTGCCAGTCTAAGGGGGGGCTTCCCTGGAAACACCATATATTTT,NA,TRBJ1-3,TRBV28,once
CASSDSGLAGNNEQFF,TGTGCCAGCAGTGACTCCGGGCTAGCGGGAAACAATGAGCAGTTCTTC,TRBD2,TRBJ2-1,TRBV2,NA
CASKYNNEQFF,TGTGCCAGCAAATATAACAATGAGCAGTTCTTC,NA,TRBJ2-1,TRBV12-3/TRBV12-4,NA
CASSYSPDPYNSPLHF,TGTGCCAGCAGTTACTCTCCAGATCCCTATAATTCACCCCTCCACTTT,NA,TRBJ1-6,TRBV6-5,NA